This paragraph reports one TCR beta chain. The specificity of this receptor is unknown. The sample holds no much larger clone one base away, and base qualities are not on file. The cohort consisted of 600 to 700 healthy bone marrow donors. Cohort members were all nominally healthy when sampled, although unrecorded immune exposures were likely present. The donor was CMV seronegative and belonged to the group of 352 seronegative cohort members. A peripheral blood sample was provided by each donor, and peripheral blood mononuclear cells were used for TCR beta sequencing. Genomic DNA was extracted from the blood cell samples with the Qiagen DNeasy Blood Extraction Kit. The sample is drawn from a study of cytomegalovirus exposure and HLA in healthy donors (dated by TCRdb to about 2017). Turning to the overall study: In an earlier analysis of 587 of the donors, roughly 300 Gb of sequence data and approximately 120 million unique TCR beta sequences from about 180 million T cells were reported. Among almost 400 genotyped donors of the cohort, an average of around 240,000 unique TCR beta nucleotide sequences were sequenced per donor, about a sixth of them non-productive. Donor age, sex, ethnicity and CMV serostatus were compiled alongside the repertoire data. The number of typed donors differed by locus: about 620-640 for A, B, C, DRB1 and DQB1; 522 for DQA1; approximately 610 for DPA1; and about 470 for DPB1. A separate validation cohort of roughly 110 different subjects was used in addition to the roughly 700-subject first cohort. The genetic ancestry cluster associated with self-reported Caucasian donors included 70% to 85% of the roughly 410 genotyped donors. To predict cytomegalovirus infection status, the study brought together high-throughput TCR immunosequencing, statistical association of individual TCRs with disease status, and machine learning. The later analysis used no new phenotypic data to find candidate immune exposures, relying instead on TCR beta sequences and their occurrence across donors. An early release covering 500 to 750 HLA-typed donors comprised 300 to 350 gigabases of sequencing data and around 85 million unique TCR sequences. The study aimed to test whether signatures of past pathogen exposure could be identified by cataloging public T cell receptors. HLA typing included class I and class II loci at four-digit resolution. A later genetic analysis used genome-wide SNP genotypes for about 60% of the roughly 700 donors, treating that subset as a discovery cohort. Because of strong linkage in the cohort, four to six DR-DQ haplotypes were treated as single units for association and clustering. The study used immunosequencing to profile the T cell repertoires of approximately 650 subjects and linked those repertoires to cytomegalovirus serostatus. A later analysis re-analyzed previously published TCR beta repertoires from several hundred donors and added high-resolution HLA genotyping to study TCR occurrence patterns. To decide whether each TCR beta V gene segment behaved as functional or pseudogenic, an earlier analysis of 587 of the donors relied on high-throughput TCR beta sequencing. Every discovery cohort repertoire had been produced on one sequencing platform. General study outcomes and caveats: A later genetic analysis reported fewer N-insertions in productive TCRs among donors in an Asian-associated ancestry cluster than the roughly 700-donor mean. The presence/absence analyses assumed that sequencing depth was roughly uniform across donors, and that assumption may not be true. The classifier was reported to diagnose cytomegalovirus status with high specificity and sensitivity in both the original cohort and the validation cohort. In a later analysis, the rate of TCR association differed among HLA loci, with DRB1 alleles having the most associated TCRs and HLA-C alleles having the fewest. Most TCR sequences were observed very rarely across donors, whereas some public TCRs were present in many individuals. HLA typing was unavailable for some donors at each locus, so association tests used only the typed subset. Linkage disequilibrium might explain the correlated functional status among segregating V segments, but an unknown experimental factor could not be excluded. Broadly in line with IMGT annotations, most TCR beta V segments showed up in productive rearrangements about 90% or about 30% of the time in an earlier analysis of 587 of the donors. Specific HLA alleles were associated with 18,000 or so TCR beta sequences at a false discovery rate of 0.05 in a later analysis. A cluster of highly shared sequence variants was judged likely to represent a technical artifact of the sequencing pipeline. Assigning TCR associations to individual alleles was difficult when HLA alleles, especially DR and DQ, strongly co-occurred. Only TCR beta chains were sequenced in this cohort, and the absence of alpha or paired-chain data limited detectable features. In a later analysis, HLA-associated TCR beta chains were found to be more clonally expanded and to have lower generation probabilities than equally common non-associated chains. A later genetic analysis associated a missense DCLRE1C variant with V-gene and J-gene trimming of TCR beta chains, and an independent cohort replicated the association. Immune exposure information for the cohort was limited to CMV serostatus. In a later analysis, several top co-occurrence clusters were reported to appear linked to parvovirus B19, influenza, CMV and Epstein-Barr virus. In vitro tests confirmed that three of the cytomegalovirus-associated TCR beta chains recognize cytomegalovirus antigens. About 17 rarely observed V segments, including chromosome 9 orphons, were excluded from the earlier analysis of 550 to 700 of the donors because counts were too low. A further reported finding was that TCR beta sequences accurately predicted the HLA-A and HLA-B alleles for most subjects in the first cohort. The authors suggested that the approach could potentially be extended to other disease states and immunological phenotypes. According to a later analysis, most CMV-associated TCR beta chains appeared to be HLA-restricted, and the HLA associations seemed to be driven largely by CMV exposure. Some IMGT-functional V segments, including TRBV6-2 and TRBV6-3, could not be told apart with the 87-base-pair reads, so those segments were excluded. A total of fewer than 200 TCR beta chains were listed by the study as associated with cytomegalovirus.

The library was obtained by the immunoSEQ multiplex PCR assay. For the multiplex PCR, a mixture combining 60 forward primers for TCR Vbeta segments and 13 reverse primers for TCR Jbeta segments was used. A multiplex PCR assay on genomic DNA amplified the CDR3 region of rearranged TCR beta genes. The Illumina HiSeq System was used to sequence the amplified TCR beta libraries as 87-base-pair reads. As for how the authors treated the data: In a later analysis, tens of millions of unique TCR beta chains were counted across the roughly 700 repertoires, and roughly 11 million of these chains were shared by at least two donors. A nearest-neighbor algorithm error-corrected the raw reads and collapsed the reads into unique sequences, merging closely related sequences to remove PCR and sequencing errors. To assign V, D and J gene segments, CDR3 sequences were aligned to IMGT reference sequences. For a sequence to be retained, at least a six-nucleotide match to both a V gene segment and a J gene segment was required. Rearrangements were called productive when the CDR3 lacked stop codons and stayed in frame with V and J; all others were non-productive. Following IMGT convention, CDR3 was defined as the stretch from the second conserved V-encoded cysteine up to the conserved J-encoded phenylalanine. In an earlier analysis of 587 of the donors, sequences lacking an unambiguous match to a single V gene segment were excluded. In an earlier analysis of 500 to 750 of the donors, V segments were called functional above 56.7% productive rearrangements and were called segregating when the between-donor standard deviation exceeded 5%. A statistical classification framework was built to diagnose cytomegalovirus status from the catalog of TCR beta chain sequences. A later analysis assigned V and J genes by comparing TCR nucleotide sequences with IMGT/GENE-DB human TR gene sequences. Using the TCRdist pipeline, a later analysis assigned CDR3 sequences along with most-parsimonious VDJ recombination scenarios. A later analysis defined each TCR beta chain by its CDR3 amino acid sequence plus V-gene family, and excluded reads lacking a unique V-gene family. To address suspected cross-contamination and a sequencing artifact, a later analysis removed 450 to 700 highly shared, low-generation-probability nucleotide sequences. In a later analysis, a clonal expansion index was calculated for each public chain from normalized within-repertoire ranks of inferred template counts. A later analysis computed generation probabilities with a VDJ recombination model fitted to out-of-frame rearrangements, and checked the results against IGoR. In a later analysis, TCR-TCR, TCR-HLA and TCR-CMV co-occurrence was scored with hypergeometric tests, and a repertoire-size bias correction was applied to TCR pairs. To estimate false discovery rates, a later analysis permuted the HLA or CMV assignments 20 times. In a later analysis, co-occurring TCRs were grouped with DBSCAN, and TCRdist sequence similarity was added when clustering was performed within HLA-allele-positive subsets. Repertoires with fewer than 30,000 or more than 120,000 public chains were left out of co-occurrence clustering, as were five repertoires with anomalous nucleotide sharing. TCRdb obtained this table from immuneACCESS and retained in-frame rearrangements with V and J assigned. These tables miss some clones; where compared with another copy, unresolved V genes account for less than half of the shortfall, and the remainder is unexplained. D and trimming were read from the DNA, whereas the V and J calls and clone size are those reported in that table. The sample table records tens of thousands of clones; roughly 83% of these occur just once. The top ten constitute around 2.4% of the sample.

The CDR3 starts with the cysteine, ends with the phenylalanine, and has 16 residues. Of all the DNA, just the CDR3 is kept, 48 bases in frame from base 1. Here V drops 5 bases and J drops 5 bases, and the junction holds 10 bases not matched to any gene. Sequences SGHVS (CDR1) and FNYEAQ (CDR2) are obtained from the germline V gene. The chain is encoded by TRBV7-6 joined to TRBJ2-5, and TRBD2 matches 11 of the central bases. The clonotype originates from a woman aged 45-65 years in good health and CMV-seronegative. The source material was PBMCs. The nucleotide sequence reads TGTGCCAGCAGCGCCGGACTAGCGGGCGGAGCGGAGACCCAGTACTTC. Its protein product is CASSAGLAGGAETQYF.